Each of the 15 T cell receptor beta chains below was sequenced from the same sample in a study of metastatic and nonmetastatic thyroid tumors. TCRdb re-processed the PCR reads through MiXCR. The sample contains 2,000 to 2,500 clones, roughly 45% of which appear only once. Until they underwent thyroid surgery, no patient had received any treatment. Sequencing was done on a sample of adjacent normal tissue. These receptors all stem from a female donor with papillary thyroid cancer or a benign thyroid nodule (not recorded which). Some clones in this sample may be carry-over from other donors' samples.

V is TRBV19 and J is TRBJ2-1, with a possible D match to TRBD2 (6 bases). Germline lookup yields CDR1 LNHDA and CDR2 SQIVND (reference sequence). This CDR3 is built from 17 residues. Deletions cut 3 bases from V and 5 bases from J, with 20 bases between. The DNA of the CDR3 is TGTGCCAGTAGTATTCGCTCTAGCGTCCTCGATAACAATGAGCAGTTCTTC. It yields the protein CASSIRSSVLDNNEQFF.

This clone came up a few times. The CDR3, as DNA: TGTGCCAGCAGTTCTTGGGAGACGGAGCGCGGGAGCTACACCTTC. Residues: CASSSWETERGSYTF. The gene calls are TRBV27 and TRBJ1-2; D is ambiguous. V shed 4 bases and J shed 9 bases, with 21 bases lying between them. CDR3 size: 15 residues. Germline V gives CDR1 MNHEY, CDR2 SMNVEV (reference sequence).

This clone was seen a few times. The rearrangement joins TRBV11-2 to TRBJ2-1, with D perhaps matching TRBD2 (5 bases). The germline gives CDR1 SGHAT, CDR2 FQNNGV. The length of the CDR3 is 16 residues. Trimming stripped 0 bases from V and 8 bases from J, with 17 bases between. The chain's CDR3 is CASSLDRATSGDEQFF. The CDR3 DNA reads TGTGCCAGCAGCTTAGATAGAGCTACCTCCGGGGATGAGCAGTTCTTC.

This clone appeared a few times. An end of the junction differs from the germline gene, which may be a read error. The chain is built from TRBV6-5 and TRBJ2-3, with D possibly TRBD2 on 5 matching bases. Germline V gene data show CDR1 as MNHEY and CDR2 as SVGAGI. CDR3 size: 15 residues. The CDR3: CASSDSRAGTDTQYF. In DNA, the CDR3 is TGTGCCAGCAGTGACTCGCGGGCCGGCACAGATACGCAGTATTTT.

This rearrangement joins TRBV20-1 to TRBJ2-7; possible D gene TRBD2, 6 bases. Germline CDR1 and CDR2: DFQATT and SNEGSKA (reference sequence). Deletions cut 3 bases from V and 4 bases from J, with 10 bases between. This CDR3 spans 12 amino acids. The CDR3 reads CSASLLAYEQYF. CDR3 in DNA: TGCAGTGCTAGCCTCCTAGCGTACGAGCAGTACTTC.

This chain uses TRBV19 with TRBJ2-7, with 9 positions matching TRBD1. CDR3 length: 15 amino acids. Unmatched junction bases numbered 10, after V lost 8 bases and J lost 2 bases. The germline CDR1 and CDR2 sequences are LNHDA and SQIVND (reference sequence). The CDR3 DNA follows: TGTGCCAGTGCAGCCGGGACAGGGCTGGCCTACGAGCAGTACTTC. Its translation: CASAAGTGLAYEQYF.

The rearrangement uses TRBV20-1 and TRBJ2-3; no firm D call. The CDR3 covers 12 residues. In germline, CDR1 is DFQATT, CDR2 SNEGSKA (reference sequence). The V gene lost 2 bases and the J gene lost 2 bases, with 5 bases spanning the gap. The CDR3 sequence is CSARQATDTQYF. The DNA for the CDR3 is TGCAGTGCTAGACAGGCCACAGATACGCAGTATTTT.

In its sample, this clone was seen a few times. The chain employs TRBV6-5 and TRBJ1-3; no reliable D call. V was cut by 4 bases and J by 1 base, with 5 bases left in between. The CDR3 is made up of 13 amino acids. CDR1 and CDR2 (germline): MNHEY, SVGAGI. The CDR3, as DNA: TGTGCCAGCAGTTCGGAATCTGGAAACACCATATATTTT. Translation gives CASSSESGNTIYF.

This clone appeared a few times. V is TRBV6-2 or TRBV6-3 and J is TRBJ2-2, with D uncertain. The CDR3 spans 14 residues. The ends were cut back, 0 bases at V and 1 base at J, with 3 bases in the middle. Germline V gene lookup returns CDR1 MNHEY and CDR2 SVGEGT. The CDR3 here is CASSYSGNTGELFF. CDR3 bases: TGTGCCAGCAGTTACTCTGGGAACACCGGGGAGCTGTTTTTT.

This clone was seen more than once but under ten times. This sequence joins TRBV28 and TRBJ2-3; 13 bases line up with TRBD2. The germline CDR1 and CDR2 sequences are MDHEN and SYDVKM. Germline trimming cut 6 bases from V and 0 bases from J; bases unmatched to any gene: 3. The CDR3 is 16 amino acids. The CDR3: CASRTSGRASTDTQYF. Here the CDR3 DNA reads TGTGCCAGCAGAACTAGCGGGAGGGCTAGCACAGATACGCAGTATTTT.

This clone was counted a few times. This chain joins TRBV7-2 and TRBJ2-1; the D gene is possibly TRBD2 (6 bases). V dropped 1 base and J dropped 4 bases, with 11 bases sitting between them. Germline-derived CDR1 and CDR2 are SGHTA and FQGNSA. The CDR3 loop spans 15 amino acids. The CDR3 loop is CASSLGGANYNEQFF. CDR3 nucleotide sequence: TGTGCCAGCAGCTTAGGCGGGGCAAATTACAATGAGCAGTTCTTC.

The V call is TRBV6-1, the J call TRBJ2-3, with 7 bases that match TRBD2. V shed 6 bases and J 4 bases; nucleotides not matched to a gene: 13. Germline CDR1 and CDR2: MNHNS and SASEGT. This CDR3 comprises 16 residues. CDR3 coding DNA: TGTGCCAGCAGGACCCCAGCGGGACGTTTTCCAGATACGCAGTATTTT. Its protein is CASRTPAGRFPDTQYF.

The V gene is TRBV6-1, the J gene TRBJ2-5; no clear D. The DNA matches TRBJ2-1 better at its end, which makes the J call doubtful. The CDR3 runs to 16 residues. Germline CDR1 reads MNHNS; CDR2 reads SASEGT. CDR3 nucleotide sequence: TGTGCCAGCAGTGGGCAAGGGCCCTTACCCTACAATGAGCAGTTCTTC. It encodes CASSGQGPLPYNEQFF.

The CDR3 coding sequence is TGTGCCAGCAGTCTCGGAGGGCCTACCTACAATGAGCAGTTCTTC. Protein: CASSLGGPTYNEQFF. The chain links TRBV7-3 to TRBJ2-1; a weak D match, TRBD2 (6 bases). V was shortened by 6 bases and J by 2 bases, with 14 bases between the two germline ends. The CDR3 length is 15 residues. CDR1 and CDR2 (germline): SGHTA, FQGTGA.

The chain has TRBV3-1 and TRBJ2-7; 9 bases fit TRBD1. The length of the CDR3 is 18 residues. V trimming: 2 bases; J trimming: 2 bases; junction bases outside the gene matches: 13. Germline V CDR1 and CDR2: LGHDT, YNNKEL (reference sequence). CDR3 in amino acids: CASSQMLLGQGPAYEQYF. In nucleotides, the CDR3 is TGTGCCAGCAGCCAAATGCTACTCGGACAGGGGCCAGCCTACGAGCAGTACTTC.